This TCR beta chain was retrieved from a study of T-cell memory formation after mild COVID-19. UMIs and sample barcodes were carried by the TCR alpha and TCR beta cDNA libraries that 5'RACE produced using constant-segment primers. MiXCR, run by TCRdb on the 5' RACE reads, gives a single entry per CDR3 protein. The sample has 100,000 to 150,000 distinct CDR3 sequences, around 15% seen once. Findings and limits, study-wide: Later expanders leaned CD4+, whereas clones that contracted between day 15 and 85 were balanced CD4/CD8. Certain responding clones were present in pre-infection memory, suggesting participation of cross-reactive memory. In second-wave clones peaking day 37, SARS-CoV-2 specificity remained unconfirmed.

There are a few counts of this clonotype. The antigen is not known. V lost 8 bases, J lost 6 bases, and 12 bases lay in between. This CDR3 comprises 12 residues. The germline CDR1 and CDR2 sequences are KGHSH and LQKENI. This TCR was sampled from a man in his late teens or twenties who had mild COVID-19 (a few samples of this study predate the infection). Cell type and time point are not known. The rearrangement joins TRBV18 to TRBJ2-3; D unresolved. Sequencing used PBMCs or a T cell subset sorted from them (not recorded which). CDR3 sequence reads: CASTTKQDTQYF. The CDR3 region has the DNA TGTGCCAGCACCACAAAGCAGGATACGCAGTATTTT.